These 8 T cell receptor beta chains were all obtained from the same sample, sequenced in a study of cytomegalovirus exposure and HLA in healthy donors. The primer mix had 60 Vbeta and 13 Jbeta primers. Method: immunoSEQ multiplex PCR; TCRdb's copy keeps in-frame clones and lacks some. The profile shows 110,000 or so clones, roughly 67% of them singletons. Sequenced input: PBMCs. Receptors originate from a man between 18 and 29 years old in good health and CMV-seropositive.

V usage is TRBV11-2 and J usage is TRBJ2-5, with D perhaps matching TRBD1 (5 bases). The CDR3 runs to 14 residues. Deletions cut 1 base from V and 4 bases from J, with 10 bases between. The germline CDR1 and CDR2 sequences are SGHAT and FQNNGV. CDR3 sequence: CASSLGGAPETQYF. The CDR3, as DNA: TGTGCCAGCAGCTTAGGTGGGGCCCCAGAGACCCAGTACTTC.

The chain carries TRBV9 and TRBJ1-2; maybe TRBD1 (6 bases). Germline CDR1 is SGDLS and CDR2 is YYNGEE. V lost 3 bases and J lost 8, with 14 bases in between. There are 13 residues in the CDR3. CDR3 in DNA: TGTGCCAGCAGCGGACACAGGGTTGGAGGCTACACCTTC. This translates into CASSGHRVGGYTF.

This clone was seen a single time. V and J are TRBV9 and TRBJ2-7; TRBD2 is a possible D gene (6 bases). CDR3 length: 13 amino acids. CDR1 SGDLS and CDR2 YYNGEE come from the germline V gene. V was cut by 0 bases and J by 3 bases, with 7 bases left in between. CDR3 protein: CASSVGGDYEQYF. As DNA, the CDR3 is TGTGCCAGCAGCGTAGGGGGGGACTACGAGCAGTACTTC. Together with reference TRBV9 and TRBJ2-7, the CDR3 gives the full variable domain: DSGVTQTPKHLITATGQRVTLRCSPRSGDLSVYWYQQSLDQGLQFLIQYYNGEERAKGNILERFSAQQFPDLHSELNLSSLELGDSALYFCASSVGGDYEQYFGPGTRLTVT.

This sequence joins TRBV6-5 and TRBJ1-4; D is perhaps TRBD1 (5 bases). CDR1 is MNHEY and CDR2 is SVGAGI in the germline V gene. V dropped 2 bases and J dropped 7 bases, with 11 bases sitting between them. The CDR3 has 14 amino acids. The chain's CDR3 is CASSYRQGGEKLFF. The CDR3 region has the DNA TGTGCCAGCAGTTACCGGCAGGGCGGTGAAAAACTGTTTTTT.

The DNA of the CDR3 is TGTGCCAGCAGTCCTAGCGGCGAGCAAGAGACCCAGTACTTC. Translation gives CASSPSGEQETQYF. The chain recombines TRBV6-5 with TRBJ2-5; 7 nucleotides agree with TRBD2. The V gene's germline CDR1 is MNHEY and CDR2 SVGAGI. Unmatched junction bases numbered 5, after V lost 5 bases and J lost 2 bases. The CDR3 contains 14 residues.

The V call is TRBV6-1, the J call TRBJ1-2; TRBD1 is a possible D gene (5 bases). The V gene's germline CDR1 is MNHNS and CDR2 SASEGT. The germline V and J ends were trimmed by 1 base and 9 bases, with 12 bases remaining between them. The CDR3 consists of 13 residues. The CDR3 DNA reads TGTGCCAGCAGTGAAGACCCCGACAGCCGCTACACCTTC. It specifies CASSEDPDSRYTF.

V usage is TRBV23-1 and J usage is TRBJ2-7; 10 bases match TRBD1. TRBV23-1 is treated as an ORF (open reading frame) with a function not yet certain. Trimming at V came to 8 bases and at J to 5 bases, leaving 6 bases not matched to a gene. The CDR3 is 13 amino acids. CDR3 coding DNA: TGCGCCAGCCAAGCCGGGACAGGGGACGAGCAGTACGTC. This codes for CASQAGTGDEQYV.

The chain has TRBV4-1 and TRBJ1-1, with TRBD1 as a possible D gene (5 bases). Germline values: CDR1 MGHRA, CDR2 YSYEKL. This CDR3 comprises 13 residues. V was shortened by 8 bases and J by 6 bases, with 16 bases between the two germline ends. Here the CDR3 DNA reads TGCGCCAGCGGCGGGGGGGGTTGGGCTGAAGCTTTCTTT. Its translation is CASGGGGWAEAFF.